The 26 T cell receptor beta chains reported below all come from one sample, sequenced in a study of early T cells in non-severe SARS-CoV-2 infection. TCRdb reprocessed the 5' RACE reads via MiXCR and lists one record per CDR3 protein. This sample carries tens of thousands of distinct CDR3 sequences, about 14% of them seen once, and the ten largest clones take under 4%. The material sequenced was whole blood. Source of these receptors: an adult who was a healthcare worker with PCR-confirmed SARS-CoV-2 infection or an uninfected control (not recorded which).

The CDR3 protein is CSARDEEREGLYEQYF. The CDR3 nucleotides are TGCAGTGCTAGAGACGAAGAGCGGGAGGGCCTCTACGAGCAGTACTTC. V and J are TRBV20-1 and TRBJ2-7; 10 nucleotides agree with TRBD2. With 0 bases clipped from V and 3 bases from J, the junction kept 8 bases outside the gene matches. Looked up from germline, CDR1 is DFQATT and CDR2 is SNEGSKA (reference sequence). The CDR3 spans 16 residues.

This clonotype was found many times. The V and J genes are TRBV29-1 and TRBJ1-2; D is uncertain. CDR1 SQVTM and CDR2 ANQGSEA come from the germline V gene. Between the trimmed V and J ends, which lost 5 bases and 6 bases, there was a span of 10 bases. This CDR3 has 11 residues. CDR3 coding DNA: TGCAGCGTTAACGCCATCCATGGCTACACCTTC. This codes for CSVNAIHGYTF.

This clonotype was seen at least ten times. The chain combines TRBV12-2 with TRBJ2-3; the table's D call of TRBD1 was not tested on the DNA. TRBV12-2 is noted as a pseudogene. This CDR3 region has 17 residues. The CDR3 loop is CASRLATPAKGPDTQYF. CDR3 DNA sequence: TGTGCAAGTCGCTTAGCCACACCGGCGAAGGGGCCAGATACGCAGTATTTT.

The chain employs TRBV7-6 and TRBJ2-2, with 7 bases matching TRBD2. Germline V CDR1 and CDR2: SGHVS, FNYEAQ. The CDR3 loop spans 17 amino acids. V was pared by 2 bases and J by 4 bases, with 10 bases of the junction left unmatched. CDR3 DNA sequence: TGTGCCAGCAGCTTAAGGAGCGGACTAGGGCCCACCGGGGAGCTGTTTTTT. Translated, it gives CASSLRSGLGPTGELFF.

The gene calls are TRBV29-1 and TRBJ2-1; TRBD1 matches 8 bases. Germline CDR1 SQVTM, CDR2 ANQGSEA. V gave up 4 bases and J gave up 8 bases; unmatched junction bases: 13. This CDR3 is built from 15 residues. The DNA for the CDR3 is TGCAGCGTTGTTGGGACAGGTCAACTCCGGGATGAGCAGTTCTTC. It is translated as CSVVGTGQLRDEQFF.

This clonotype has ten or more counts. This sequence joins TRBV7-6 and TRBJ2-7; D might be TRBD1 or TRBD2, each matching 5 bases. Germline lookup yields CDR1 SGHVS and CDR2 FNYEAQ. The CDR3 loop spans 14 amino acids. The germline V and J ends were trimmed by 5 bases and 4 bases, with 15 bases remaining between them. The CDR3 loop is CASSPGDDSYEQYF. The DNA for the CDR3 is TGTGCCAGCAGCCCCGGGGACGACTCTTACGAGCAGTACTTC.

This clonotype was observed at least ten times. The CDR3 protein is CSAREFSNQPQHF. The CDR3, as DNA: TGCAGTGCTAGAGAGTTTAGCAATCAGCCCCAGCATTTT. V gene TRBV20-1 combines with J gene TRBJ1-5; D not resolved. The CDR3 has 13 amino acids. Germline V gene sequence: CDR1 DFQATT, CDR2 SNEGSKA (reference sequence). V lost 0 bases and J 0 bases, leaving 3 bases between the germline ends.

This clonotype appeared many times. The rearrangement links TRBV5-1 to TRBJ2-1; D possibly corresponds to TRBD2 (6 bases). CDR1 and CDR2 from the germline V gene are SGHRS and YFSETQ. V was cut by 3 bases and J by 0 bases, with 22 bases left in between. The CDR3 runs 19 residues. The CDR3 bases are TGCGCCAGCAGCTGGCTGGGAGGAGTTAGTCCTAGCTCCTACAATGAGCAGTTCTTC. Its translation is CASSWLGGVSPSSYNEQFF. Drawing the rest from reference TRBV5-1 and TRBJ2-1, the complete variable domain is KAGVTQTPRYLIKTRGQQVTLSCSPISGHRSVSWYQQTPGQGLQFLFEYFSETQRNKGNFPGRFSGRQFSNSRSEMNVSTLELGDSALYLCASSWLGGVSPSSYNEQFFGPGTRLTVL.

This clonotype was seen many times. The V and J genes are TRBV7-9 and TRBJ2-7; 7 positions match TRBD1. CDR3 length equals 13 residues. Looked up from germline, CDR1 is SEHNR and CDR2 is FQNEAQ (reference sequence). With 6 bases clipped from V and 4 bases from J, the junction kept 6 bases outside the gene matches. The CDR3 DNA sequence: TGTGCCAGCAGTTCAGGGGGAAAGTACGAGCAGTACTTC. Protein product: CASSSGGKYEQYF.

This clonotype turned up a few times. J is TRBJ2-1 and V is TRBV7-3, with no clear D. Trimming cost V 1 base and J 7 bases, with 8 bases left between them. Germline CDR1 SGHTA, CDR2 FQGTGA. This CDR3 is built from 13 residues. CDR3 nucleotide sequence: TGTGCCAGCAGCTTAATTCCTGGGAATGAGCAGTTCTTC. Translation: CASSLIPGNEQFF.

This clonotype was detected many times. The chain couples TRBV7-9 to TRBJ2-1; 10 positions agree with TRBD2. The CDR3 runs 15 residues. Germline V gives CDR1 SEHNR, CDR2 FQNEAQ (reference sequence). The ends lost 9 bases at V and 5 bases at J; junction bases unmatched: 10. In DNA, the CDR3 is TGTGCCAGTATGATACAAGCGGGAGGGAACAATGAGCAGTTCTTC. It translates to CASMIQAGGNNEQFF.

At least ten counts were recorded for this clonotype. The V and J genes are TRBV5-1 and TRBJ1-1; possible D gene TRBD1, 6 bases. This CDR3 comprises 15 residues. The ends were cut back, 4 bases at V and 0 bases at J, with 13 bases in the middle. Germline V gene lookup returns CDR1 SGHRS and CDR2 YFSETQ. The CDR3 is CASSAGTPMNTEAFF. CDR3 bases: TGCGCCAGCAGCGCGGGGACACCGATGAACACTGAAGCTTTCTTT.

This clonotype was observed a few times. V usage is TRBV7-2 and J usage is TRBJ2-3; 9 bases are a match to TRBD2. After removal of 2 bases from V and 5 bases from J, the junction contained 20 bases not matched to a gene. Germline CDR1 and CDR2: SGHTA and FQGNSA. The CDR3 has 20 residues. CDR3: CASSLFVSIKREDPKDTQYF. CDR3 nucleotides: TGTGCCAGCAGCTTATTTGTCTCGATAAAGCGGGAGGACCCTAAAGATACGCAGTATTTT.

This clonotype was seen more than once but under ten times. The genes are TRBV5-1 and TRBJ2-1; 10 bases match TRBD2. J gave up 9 bases and V 3 bases, and 12 bases lay outside the gene matches. This CDR3 contains 16 residues. The germline gives CDR1 SGHRS, CDR2 YFSETQ. Here the CDR3 reads CASSSPSGGGSGEQFF. The CDR3 coding sequence is TGCGCCAGCAGCTCCCCTAGCGGGGGCGGATCGGGTGAGCAGTTCTTC. Complete variable domain (other parts from reference TRBV5-1 and TRBJ2-1): KAGVTQTPRYLIKTRGQQVTLSCSPISGHRSVSWYQQTPGQGLQFLFEYFSETQRNKGNFPGRFSGRQFSNSRSEMNVSTLELGDSALYLCASSSPSGGGSGEQFFGPGTRLTVL.

A few counts support this clonotype. The chain couples TRBV11-2 to TRBJ2-7; D is uncertain. The ends were cut back, 0 bases at V and 8 bases at J, with 11 bases in the middle. Germline CDR1 SGHAT, CDR2 FQNNGV. The CDR3 contains 13 residues. CDR3 DNA sequence: TGTGCCAGCAGCTTAGATTTCGGAAATCAGCAGTACTTC. Translation: CASSLDFGNQQYF.

This clonotype was found a few times. The chain joins TRBV5-1 to TRBJ2-2; 12 nucleotides match TRBD2. This CDR3 comprises 17 residues. V gave up 2 bases and J gave up 9 bases; unmatched junction bases: 11. The germline V gene has CDR1 SGHRS and CDR2 YFSETQ. CDR3 loop: CASSFPSGGARFRELFF. The CDR3 region has the DNA TGCGCCAGCAGCTTCCCTAGCGGGGGGGCCAGGTTCCGGGAGCTGTTTTTT.

This clonotype came up a few times. The chain recombines TRBV12-3 or TRBV12-4 with TRBJ2-1; tentative D call: TRBD1 (6 bases). The CDR3 consists of 16 residues. The V end lost 6 bases, the J end lost 1 base, and 16 bases lay between the germline ends. The CDR3 protein is CASSYFLGGSYNEQFF. CDR3 nucleotide sequence: TGTGCCAGCAGCTACTTCCTAGGGGGATCCTACAATGAGCAGTTCTTC.

The V gene is TRBV2, the J gene TRBJ1-3; TRBD1 is a possible D gene (5 bases). CDR1 SNHLY and CDR2 FYNNEI come from the germline V gene. V lost 6 bases, J lost 0 bases, and 6 bases lay in between. The CDR3 contains 13 residues. CDR3 bases: TGTGCCAGCAGCAGGGACTCTGGAAACACCATATATTTT. Translated, it gives CASSRDSGNTIYF.

Ten or more counts support this clonotype. The chain carries TRBV5-1 and TRBJ2-1, with D uncertain. The CDR3 has 14 residues. V was shortened by 4 bases and J by 4 bases, with 12 bases between the two germline ends. Germline V lookup: CDR1 SGHRS, CDR2 YFSETQ. The CDR3 reads CASSIGSEYNEQFF. In DNA form, the CDR3 reads TGCGCCAGCAGCATCGGATCAGAATACAATGAGCAGTTCTTC.

About this clonotype itself: Sequence at one end of the junction differs from germline and may be a read error. The rearrangement uses TRBV11-3 and TRBJ2-1; the D call may be TRBD1 or TRBD2 (6 bases each). This CDR3 contains 16 residues. Germline loops: CDR1 SGHNT, CDR2 YENEEA. The chain's CDR3 is CANSPLGDSRGNEQFF. CDR3 coding DNA: TGTGCCAACAGCCCTCTTGGGGACTCCAGGGGTAATGAGCAGTTCTTC.

The chain joins TRBV7-3 to TRBJ2-3; a possible D gene is TRBD2 (5 bases). The CDR3 totals 13 residues. CDR1 is SGHTA, CDR2 FQGTGA, per germline. The ends were cut back, 0 bases at V and 4 bases at J, with 5 bases in the middle. CDR3 sequence (DNA): TGTGCCAGCAGCTTAACGGGAGCAGATACGCAGTATTTT. It specifies CASSLTGADTQYF. The full variable domain, rest sourced from reference TRBV7-3 and TRBJ2-3, is GAGVSQTPSNKVTEKGKYVELRCDPISGHTALYWYRQSLGQGPEFLIYFQGTGAADDSGLPNDRFFAVRPEGSVSTLKIQRTERGDSAVYLCASSLTGADTQYFGPGTRLTVL.

There are a few counts of this clonotype. The chain has TRBV18 and TRBJ1-1, with D uncertain. Trimming cost V 3 bases and J 3 bases, with 14 bases left between them. The germline CDR1 and CDR2 sequences are KGHSH and LQKENI. The CDR3 is 15 residues long. This CDR3 reads CASSPSGRFDTEAFF. CDR3 bases: TGTGCCAGCTCACCGTCCGGACGGTTTGACACTGAAGCTTTCTTT.

This clonotype appeared a single time. The CDR3 nucleotides are TGTGCCAGCAGCTTCAGGTTAACGGGGGTCACAGATACGCAGTATTTT. It codes for CASSFRLTGVTDTQYF. The chain uses TRBV7-2 and TRBJ2-3; weak D call: TRBD2 (6 bases). Germline V CDR1 and CDR2: SGHTA, FQGNSA. V dropped 3 bases and J dropped 2 bases, with 15 bases sitting between them. This CDR3 comprises 16 residues.

The rearrangement uses TRBV2 and TRBJ1-2, with TRBD1 matching 7 bases. The CDR3 is 17 amino acids. The germline V gene has CDR1 SNHLY and CDR2 FYNNEI. J lost 0 bases, V lost 6 bases, and 13 bases had no gene match. The CDR3 DNA is TGTGCCAGCAGGCGGGAGAGGGGGCCATCATCTAACTATGGCTACACCTTC. Translating it yields CASRRERGPSSNYGYTF. The variable domain in full, completed from reference TRBV2 and TRBJ1-2, reads EPEVTQTPSHQVTQMGQEVILRCVPISNHLYFYWYRQILGQKVEFLVSFYNNEISEKSEIFDDQFSVERPDGSNFTLKIRSTKLEDSAMYFCASRRERGPSSNYGYTFGSGTRLTVV.

This clonotype was recorded a few times. V gene TRBV29-1 combines with J gene TRBJ2-3; D remains unclear. From germline, CDR1 is SQVTM and CDR2 ANQGSEA. The CDR3 spans 14 residues. The V gene lost 7 bases and the J gene lost 6 bases, with 20 bases spanning the gap. The CDR3, as DNA: TGCAGCGACGCCCCGGGCCTCCGCCCGGATACGCAGTATTTT. Its protein is CSDAPGLRPDTQYF.

There are many counts of this clonotype. The V gene is TRBV9, the J gene TRBJ2-1; perhaps TRBD1 as D (5 bases). V lost 0 bases and J 0 bases, leaving 10 bases between the germline ends. The V gene's germline CDR1 is SGDLS and CDR2 YYNGEE. This CDR3 region has 16 residues. The CDR3 DNA sequence: TGTGCCAGCAGCGTAGAGGGGCTCAGCTCCTACAATGAGCAGTTCTTC. Amino acids: CASSVEGLSSYNEQFF.